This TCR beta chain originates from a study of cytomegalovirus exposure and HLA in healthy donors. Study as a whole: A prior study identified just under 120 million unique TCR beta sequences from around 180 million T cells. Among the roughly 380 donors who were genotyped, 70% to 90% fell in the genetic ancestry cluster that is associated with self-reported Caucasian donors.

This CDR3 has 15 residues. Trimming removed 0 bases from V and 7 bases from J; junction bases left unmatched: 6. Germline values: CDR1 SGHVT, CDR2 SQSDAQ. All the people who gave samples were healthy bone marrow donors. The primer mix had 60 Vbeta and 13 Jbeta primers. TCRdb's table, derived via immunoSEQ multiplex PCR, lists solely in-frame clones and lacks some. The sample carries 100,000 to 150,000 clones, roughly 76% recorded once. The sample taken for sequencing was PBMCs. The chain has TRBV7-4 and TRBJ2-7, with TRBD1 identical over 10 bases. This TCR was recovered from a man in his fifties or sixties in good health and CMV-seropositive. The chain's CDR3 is CASSLAGQGSGEQYF. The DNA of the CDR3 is TGTGCCAGCAGCTTAGCGGGACAGGGGTCGGGGGAGCAGTACTTC.